This T cell receptor (beta chain) was captured by sequencing in a study of CD8+CD57+ T cells in acquired aplastic anemia. Study-wide context: The study obtained an average of about 3.4 ug of DNA from sorted CD4+ and CD8+ cells. CD4+ cell libraries from healthy donors averaged about 10 million reads.

About this clonotype itself: Antigen specificity is unknown.

Trimming cost V 4 bases and J 9 bases, with 13 bases left between them. This CDR3 has 13 residues. Looked up from germline, CDR1 is SNHLY and CDR2 is FYNNEI. CDR3 and TCR beta VDJ profiling relied on genomic DNA as the template. TCRdb called the reads again in MiXCR, with one record for every CDR3 protein. This repertoire shows about 400,000 distinct CDR3 sequences, approximately 70% found once; its top ten account for under 5%. Study results and limitations: Found in both controls and patients were some 31 CD8+ CDR3 sequences.

The chain is built from TRBV2 and TRBJ2-1; D remains ambiguous. The sequenced sample was sorted CD4+, CD8+, or CD8+CD57+ T cells (not recorded which) from PBMCs. The sequence was collected from a human donor in good health, serving as a control. CDR3 amino acids: CASSVVVVREQFF. The CDR3 coding sequence is TGTGCCAGCAGTGTGGTGGTTGTGCGTGAGCAGTTCTTC.